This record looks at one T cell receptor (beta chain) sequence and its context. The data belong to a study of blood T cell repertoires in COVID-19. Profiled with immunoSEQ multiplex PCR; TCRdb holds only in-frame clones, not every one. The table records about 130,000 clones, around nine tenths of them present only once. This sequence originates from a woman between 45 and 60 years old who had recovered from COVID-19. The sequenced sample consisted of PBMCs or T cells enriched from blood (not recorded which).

The CDR3 DNA reads as TGTGCCAGCAGCTTGGATACAGGACGAGGCTACACCTTC. Encoded protein: CASSLDTGRGYTF. The chain has TRBV5-6 and TRBJ1-2; a weak D match, TRBD1 (5 bases). The CDR3 totals 13 residues. Trimming left V 0 bases short and J 8 bases short, with 11 bases between. Germline V gives CDR1 SGHDT, CDR2 YYEEEE.